Given below is one T cell receptor beta chain in context. The antigen remains undetermined. The record originates from a study of T cell responses to AZD1222 COVID-19 vaccine. Across the study: Recipients boosted at about 4 weeks or about 12 weeks are pooled.

Some clones are missing from TCRdb's copy, which holds only in-frame ones; the method was immunoSEQ multiplex PCR. The profile shows 150,000 to 200,000 clones, 80% to 95% of them singletons. Notes on the study in general: Across the whole spike, CD4 TCRs peaked at regions 160-218 and 743-854. Reportedly, close to half of spike-specific TCRs are directed against unmutated variant regions. In a largely white British group with more females than males, clonal diversity was possibly underestimated.

Sequenced material: peripheral blood, taken on day 0 of AZD1222 vaccination. This TCR was sampled from an adult in good health.

CDR3 nucleotide sequence: TGTGCCAGCAGCCAGGTCGCCGCGTCTAGCGGGTTGACCGGGGAGCTGTTTTTT. Protein sequence: CASSQVAASSGLTGELFF. This rearrangement joins TRBV4-2 to TRBJ2-2; 8 bases agree with TRBD2. The CDR3 is made up of 18 amino acids. Germline V gene sequence: CDR1 LGHNA, CDR2 YNFKEQ. J was trimmed by 5 bases and V by 3 bases; bases with no gene match: 14.